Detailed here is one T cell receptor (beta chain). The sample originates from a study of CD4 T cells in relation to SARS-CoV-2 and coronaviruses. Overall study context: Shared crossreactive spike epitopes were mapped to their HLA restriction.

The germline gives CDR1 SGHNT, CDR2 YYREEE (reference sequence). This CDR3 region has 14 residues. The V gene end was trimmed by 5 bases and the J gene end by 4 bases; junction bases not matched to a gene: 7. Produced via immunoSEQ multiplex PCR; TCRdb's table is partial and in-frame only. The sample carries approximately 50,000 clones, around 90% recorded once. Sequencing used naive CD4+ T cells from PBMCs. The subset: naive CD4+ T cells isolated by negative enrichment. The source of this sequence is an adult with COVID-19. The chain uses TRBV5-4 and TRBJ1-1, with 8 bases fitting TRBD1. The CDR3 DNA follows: TGTGCCAGCAGGGATCGCAGGGGGCTCACTGAAGCTTTCTTT. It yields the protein CASRDRRGLTEAFF.